This T cell receptor beta chain comes out of a study of T cell responses to AZD1222 COVID-19 vaccine. Germline V lookup: CDR1 MNHEY, CDR2 SVGEGT. This CDR3 has 12 amino acids. V lost 2 bases, J lost 8 bases, and 9 bases lay in between. Produced via immunoSEQ multiplex PCR; TCRdb's table is partial and in-frame only. The data hold roughly 150,000 clones, with roughly nine tenths observed a single time. Second-dose timings of about 4 or about 12 weeks were pooled. This clonotype was obtained from an adult who received the AZD1222 COVID-19 vaccine. The J gene is TRBJ1-2, the V gene TRBV6-2 or TRBV6-3; D gene uncertain. The sample was peripheral blood, taken 28 days after the second AZD1222 dose. CDR3 in DNA: TGTGCCAGCAGTTACAGGGAGAGCGGCTACACCTTC. Its protein is CASSYRESGYTF.